These 23 T cell receptor beta chains came from one sample sequenced in a study of CD8+ T cells in alopecia areata (dated by TCRdb to 2016 to 2019). The sample's time point, from its label and the paper: baseline before oral tofacitinib. The library was prepared using the immunoSEQ multiplex PCR assay. For TCR sequencing, RNA was extracted from every sample and reverse transcribed into cDNA to serve as template. TCRdb re-hosts the immuneACCESS table, in-frame sequences only. Its copies lack some clones; in the studies checked, an unresolved V gene accounts for under half of them, and the cause for the rest is not known. Here the sample has 150,000 or so clones; about 89% occur a single time. Over 13% of the sample rests with the top ten. The source was CD8+ T cells sorted from blood, collected at week 0. Receptor source: a human donor with alopecia areata.

The rearrangement links TRBV7-8 to TRBJ2-1; D ambiguous. The CDR3 length is 12 residues. The germline gives CDR1 SGHVS, CDR2 FQNEAQ. V lost 4 bases, J lost 6 bases, and 7 bases lay in between. CDR3 bases: TGTGCCAGCAGCTCCAACTTCAATGAGCAGTTCTTC. It translates to CASSSNFNEQFF.

The rearrangement uses TRBV7-9 and TRBJ2-3; D remains unclear. CDR3 length: 14 residues. The germline V and J ends were trimmed by 3 bases and 0 bases, with 7 bases remaining between them. CDR1 and CDR2 (germline): SEHNR, FQNEAQ (reference sequence). CDR3 nucleotides: TGTGCCAGCAGCTTTGAATCTAGCACAGATACGCAGTATTTT. Translation gives CASSFESSTDTQYF.

The sample holds a few counts of this clone. The CDR3, as DNA: TGCAGCGTTGTTCGGGGTTCAGGGGAGCTGTTTTTT. Translated: CSVVRGSGELFF. V gene TRBV29-1 combines with J gene TRBJ2-2; a possible D gene is TRBD2 (5 bases). Germline V CDR1 and CDR2: SQVTM, ANQGSEA. The CDR3 is 12 residues long. V lost 4 bases to trimming and J lost 8 bases, with 11 bases between them.

This clone was recorded once. In nucleotides, the CDR3 is TGTGCCAGTGCGGGGGGATATGAGCAGTTCTTC. Translation: CASAGGYEQFF. The chain employs TRBV19 and TRBJ2-1; 8 nucleotides match TRBD2. V dropped 8 bases and J dropped 8; count of bases not matched to a gene: 2. The germline V gene encodes CDR1 LNHDA and CDR2 SQIVND (reference sequence). The CDR3 is 11 amino acids.

J is TRBJ2-7 and V is TRBV7-2; D unresolved. Trimming shortened V by 8 bases and J by 2 bases, and 13 bases separated the two germline ends. CDR1 is SGHTA, CDR2 FQGNSA, per germline. This CDR3 is built from 13 residues. The CDR3 coding sequence is TGTGCCAGCCTCGGTGCGGAGACCTACGAGCAGTACTTC. It translates to CASLGAETYEQYF.

V gene TRBV29-1 combines with J gene TRBJ2-7; D may be TRBD2 (6 bases). This CDR3 contains 13 residues. Trimming cost V 3 bases and J 2 bases, with 11 bases left between them. Germline values: CDR1 SQVTM, CDR2 ANQGSEA. Written as DNA, the CDR3 is TGCAGCGTTGAGGGGGAGGCCGCCTACGAGCAGTACTTC. It translates to CSVEGEAAYEQYF.

The V gene is TRBV6-5, the J gene TRBJ1-1, with TRBD1 as a possible D gene (6 bases). This CDR3 is 12 amino acids long. Germline V gives CDR1 MNHEY, CDR2 SVGAGI. Between the trimmed V and J ends, which lost 6 bases and 1 base, there was a span of 6 bases. The CDR3 loop is CASRQGNTEAFF. The CDR3 DNA follows: TGTGCCAGCAGACAGGGGAACACTGAAGCTTTCTTT.

The V gene is TRBV7-9, the J gene TRBJ1-5; D is undetermined. The CDR3 contains 12 residues. Per the germline V gene, CDR1 is SEHNR and CDR2 is FQNEAQ (reference sequence). Trimming took off 3 bases at V and 3 bases at J, with 3 bases between the two ends. The DNA of the CDR3 is TGTGCCAGCAGCTTTTACAATCAGCCCCAGCATTTT. It codes for CASSFYNQPQHF.

The chain has TRBV7-9 and TRBJ1-2, with 8 bases matching TRBD1. After removal of 5 bases from V and 0 bases from J, the junction contained 5 bases not matched to a gene. CDR1 and CDR2 from the germline V gene are SEHNR and FQNEAQ (reference sequence). The CDR3 extends over 15 amino acids. The CDR3 loop is CASSDGQGPNYGYTF. The CDR3 coding sequence is TGTGCCAGCAGCGATGGACAGGGCCCTAACTATGGCTACACCTTC.

The chain links TRBV27 to TRBJ1-2, with a tentative D call TRBD1 (5 bases). Trimming left V 3 bases short and J 6 bases short, with 11 bases between. Germline assignment: CDR1 MNHEY and CDR2 SMNVEV (reference sequence). The CDR3 runs to 13 residues. For the CDR3, the DNA is TGTGCCAGCAGTTTTCGGCAGGGAGATGGCTACACCTTC. It is translated as CASSFRQGDGYTF.

In this sample, this clone turned up a few times. The rearrangement uses TRBV11-2 and TRBJ1-1, with a tentative D call TRBD1 (6 bases). The germline V gene encodes CDR1 SGHAT and CDR2 FQNNGV. The CDR3 length is 14 residues. V was trimmed by 1 base and J by 3 bases, leaving 9 bases between them. CDR3 sequence reads: CASSLGTVYTEAFF. The CDR3 nucleotides are TGTGCCAGCAGCTTAGGGACAGTATACACTGAAGCTTTCTTT.

V usage is TRBV5-6 and J usage is TRBJ1-3, with TRBD1 identical over 7 bases. Germline assignment: CDR1 SGHDT and CDR2 YYEEEE. The trim removed 0 bases at V and 7 bases at J, leaving 1 base unmatched. The length of the CDR3 is 13 residues. In DNA form, the CDR3 reads TGTGCCAGCAGCTTGGCAGGGGGGAACACCATATATTTT. Amino acid sequence: CASSLAGGNTIYF.

The rearrangement links TRBV6-6 to TRBJ2-7, with unresolved D. The V end was cut by 0 bases, the J end by 0 bases, with 0 bases between. CDR1 and CDR2 (germline): MNHNY, SVGAGI (reference sequence). CDR3 length: 12 amino acids. This CDR3 reads CASSYSSYEQYF. CDR3 DNA: TGTGCCAGCAGTTACTCCTCCTACGAGCAGTACTTC.

J is TRBJ1-1 and V is TRBV6-5; 10 bases line up with TRBD1. The J segment lost 1 base and the V segment lost 9 bases, leaving 2 bases of the junction unmatched. CDR1 is MNHEY and CDR2 is SVGAGI in the germline V gene. The CDR3 totals 13 residues. The DNA for the CDR3 is TGTGCCAGTGGGACAGGGGCGAACACTGAAGCTTTCTTT. Protein sequence: CASGTGANTEAFF.

The chain is built from TRBV6-1 and TRBJ2-7; 13 bases are shared with TRBD2. The CDR3 loop spans 17 amino acids. Germline assignment: CDR1 MNHNS and CDR2 SASEGT. V was pared by 1 base and J by 2 bases, with 5 bases of the junction left unmatched. CDR3 DNA: TGTGCCAGCAGTGAAGGGACTAGCGGGAGCGCCGCCTACGAGCAGTACTTC. Its translation: CASSEGTSGSAAYEQYF.

The V call is TRBV7-8, the J call TRBJ2-1; TRBD2 aligns across 11 bases. The CDR3 has 19 amino acids. Losses at the gene ends were 3 bases for V and 9 bases for J; bases not matched to a gene: 19. In germline, CDR1 is SGHVS, CDR2 FQNEAQ. CDR3 region: CASSLFGPLAGGLRGEQFF. In DNA form, the CDR3 reads TGTGCCAGCAGCTTGTTTGGGCCCCTAGCGGGAGGCCTTCGGGGTGAGCAGTTCTTC.

The chain has TRBV25-1 and TRBJ2-2; 7 bases agree with TRBD1. V was clipped by 4 bases and J by 4 bases; unmatched bases: 6. CDR3 length: 15 amino acids. Germline-derived CDR1 and CDR2 are MGHDK and SYGVNS. The CDR3 DNA follows: TGTGCCAGCAGTGGGCCAGGGGGATTCACCGGGGAGCTGTTTTTT. Encoded protein: CASSGPGGFTGELFF.

The V gene is TRBV11-2, the J gene TRBJ2-7; TRBD2 matches 9 bases. The CDR3 has 16 amino acids. V shed 2 bases and J 1 base; nucleotides not matched to a gene: 6. Germline CDR1 and CDR2: SGHAT and FQNNGV. The CDR3 region has the DNA TGTGCCAGCAGCTTATCCACTAGCGGGCCATCCTACGAGCAGTACTTC. The encoded protein is CASSLSTSGPSYEQYF. The whole variable domain, filled in from reference TRBV11-2 and TRBJ2-7, reads EAGVAQSPRYKIIEKRQSVAFWCNPISGHATLYWYQQILGQGPKLLIQFQNNGVVDDSQLPKDRFSAERLKGVDSTLKIQPAKLEDSAVYLCASSLSTSGPSYEQYFGPGTRLTVT.

This clone is a singleton in its sample. The J gene is TRBJ2-4, the V gene TRBV30; D remains unclear. There are 13 residues in the CDR3. The germline CDR1 and CDR2 sequences are GTSNPN and SVGIG (reference sequence). V was trimmed by 1 base and J by 3 bases, leaving 7 bases between them. CDR3 region: CAWSEAVKNIQYF. The CDR3 DNA is TGTGCCTGGAGTGAGGCAGTCAAAAACATTCAGTACTTC. Full variable domain (missing parts from reference TRBV30 and TRBJ2-4): SQTIHQWPATLVQPVGSPLSLECTVEGTSNPNLYWYRQAAGRGLQLLFYSVGIGQISSEVPQNLSASRPQDRQFILSSKKLLLSDSGFYLCAWSEAVKNIQYFGAGTRLSVL.

This clone was observed a few times. The V and J genes are TRBV29-1 and TRBJ2-2; D might be TRBD1 (6 bases). With 4 bases removed from V and 1 base from J, the gap between germline ends came to 13 bases. The CDR3 totals 15 residues. From germline, CDR1 is SQVTM and CDR2 ANQGSEA. CDR3 sequence reads: CSVALAGVNTGELFF. The CDR3 DNA is TGCAGCGTTGCCCTGGCAGGGGTGAACACCGGGGAGCTGTTTTTT.

This clone was found once. The rearrangement joins TRBV2 to TRBJ1-1, with D maybe TRBD1 (6 bases). The CDR3 consists of 14 residues. Germline V lookup: CDR1 SNHLY, CDR2 FYNNEI. V dropped 3 bases and J dropped 5 bases, with 13 bases sitting between them. Here the CDR3 DNA reads TGTGCCAGCAGTGAGGAGGGGGGATCGACTGAAGCTTTCTTT. Amino acid sequence: CASSEEGGSTEAFF.

This clone was seen more than once but under ten times. The CDR3 loop reads CASSPFDRAVCDEQFF. The CDR3 DNA reads TGTGCCAGCAGCCCCTTCGACAGGGCAGTCTGCGATGAGCAGTTCTTC. The genes are TRBV14 and TRBJ2-1, with 7 bases fitting TRBD1. With V trimmed by 4 bases and J by 8 bases, 14 bases remained unmatched. The CDR3 covers 16 residues. The germline V gene has CDR1 SGHDN and CDR2 FVKESK.

This clone was seen a single time. This sequence joins TRBV29-1 and TRBJ1-2, with D possibly TRBD1 on 6 matching bases. Germline loops: CDR1 SQVTM, CDR2 ANQGSEA. Trimming removed 7 bases from V and 0 bases from J, with 12 bases in between. The CDR3 has 13 amino acids. The CDR3 DNA is TGCAGCGGCCGTCGGGGGCCTAACTATGGCTACACCTTC. Encoded protein: CSGRRGPNYGYTF.